The clone carrying this TCR beta chain is a singleton in its sample. As yet, its antigen is unknown. Data came from immunoSEQ multiplex PCR; TCRdb stores just in-frame clones and leaves some out. Seen here are tens of thousands of clones, just under 75% observed once, and the top ten hold around 1.5%. These data originate in a study of vaccination effects on CD4 cells after COVID-19. Broader study findings: Cross-reaction with common cold coronaviruses was seen in only 1 of 255 vaccine-induced clones from healthy vaccinees.

V lost 7 bases to trimming and J lost 5 bases; unmatched junction nucleotides: 10. The CDR3 contains 14 residues. Germline CDR1 is SGHVS and CDR2 is FQNEAQ. ViraFEST expansion of antigen-specific CD4+ T cells with viral peptide pools preceded sequencing. After around ten days in culture, the CD4+ T cells were isolated. Participants got two doses of BNT162b2 or mRNA-1273 vaccine. The origin of this receptor is a human donor who received a COVID-19 vaccine. The chain links TRBV7-8 to TRBJ1-2; 7 bases align to TRBD1. The sample here was CD4+ T cells from PBMCs cultured with HCoV-229E spike peptides, taken after COVID-19 vaccination. The CDR3 bases are TGTGCCAGCACCGGGGGCAGGGGGGTTTATGGCTACACCTTC. Translation gives CASTGGRGVYGYTF.